This T cell receptor (beta chain) originates from a study of blood T cells in healthy people across ages. Notes on the study in general: Across the age range, TCR beta diversity per million T cells fell in a roughly linear way.

As to this clonotype: Its specificity is unknown.

Then a second PCR, running about 6 to 12 cycles, was carried out with a sample-barcoded 5' primer and a J-beta primer mix. TCRdb used MiXCR to reprocess the 5' RACE reads, holding one entry per CDR3 protein. Here the sample spans 780,000 or so distinct CDR3 sequences, about 61% being singletons. The sequencing sample was made of blood. The clonotype originates from a man between 35 and 55 years old in good health.

The CDR3 here is CSAQGLGSYEQYF. CDR3 nucleotide sequence: TGCAGTGCTCAGGGACTAGGGTCCTACGAGCAGTACTTC. The chain combines TRBV20-1 with TRBJ2-7; 8 bases fit TRBD2. J was trimmed by 1 base and V by 5 bases; bases with no gene match: 4. The germline gives CDR1 DFQATT, CDR2 SNEGSKA (reference sequence). This CDR3 has 13 residues.